This is a list of T cell receptor beta chains from one sample in a study of T-cell reconstitution after alpha-beta-depleted transplantation in children. TCRdb itself ran the PCR reads through MiXCR, one entry per CDR3 protein. The sample shows 250,000 or so distinct CDR3 sequences, roughly 8% of them seen only once. This sample comprised PBMCs, mostly from graft donor cells, obtained 180 days after TCRalphabeta/CD19-depleted stem cell transplant. The origin of the receptors is a male patient between 5 and 17 years old who had a stem cell transplant for acute lymphoblastic leukemia, so the T cells may come from the graft donor. Both conserved end residues are part of each CDR3. A D gene is named only where the DNA matches it firmly. Clone size is given for some rows only: seen once, a few or many times, or a class if the clone is expanded.

J | D | V | size | DNA | CDR3
TRBJ2-1 | TRBD2 | TRBV14 | many | TGTGCCAGCAGCCAAGAGAGGGTAGCGGGAGGACCGAGCTCCTACAATGAGCAGTTCTTC | CASSQERVAGGPSSYNEQFF
TRBJ2-3 | - | TRBV11-3 | many | TGTGCCAGCAGCCTGGGGTGGGCCTTCGGGGACACAGATACGCAGTATTTT | CASSLGWAFGDTDTQYF
TRBJ1-4 | - | TRBV12-3/TRBV12-4 | many | TGTGCCAGCAGTTCCCGGTTCGGGAGGCACAATGAAAAACTGTTTTTT | CASSSRFGRHNEKLFF
TRBJ1-1 | - | TRBV19 | few | TGTGCCAGTAGTATAGAAGGCAGAGATGAAGCTTTCTTT | CASSIEGRDEAFF
TRBJ2-7 | - | TRBV2 | few | TGTGCCGGCACTAGTCCCCCCGGGGAGCAGTACTTC | CAGTSPPGEQYF
TRBJ2-7 | - | TRBV9 | many | TGTGCCAGCAGCGTAGGGGGGACCTACGAGCAGTACTTC | CASSVGGTYEQYF
TRBJ2-2 | TRBD1 | TRBV6-5 | - | TGTGCCAGCAGTTACCGGACAGGCTACACCGGGGAGCTGTTTTTT | CASSYRTGYTGELFF
TRBJ2-1 | - | TRBV28 | many | TGTGCCAGCAGTTTTAGGGTACTTGAGCAGTTCTTC | CASSFRVLEQFF
TRBJ2-1 | - | TRBV28 | many | TGTGCCAGCAGTTTTCGACCCCGCCCCTACAATGAGCAGTTCTTC | CASSFRPRPYNEQFF
TRBJ2-7 | TRBD2 | TRBV20-1 | many | TGCAGTGCTACCCCCCGGGCTAGCGGCGAGCAGTACTTC | CSATPRASGEQYF
TRBJ1-4 | - | TRBV6-6 | many | TGTGCCAGCAGAACAGCAACTAATGAAAAACTGTTTTTT | CASRTATNEKLFF
TRBJ2-7 | TRBD1 | TRBV20-1 | - | TGCAGTGCTACCTTAAGGACAGGGCTAATACCTTTCTCCTACGAGCAGTACTTC | CSATLRTGLIPFSYEQYF
TRBJ2-2 | - | TRBV6-2/TRBV6-3 | many | TGTGCCAGCAGTTACCGATCGAACACCGGGGAGCTGTTTTTT | CASSYRSNTGELFF
TRBJ2-3 | - | TRBV14 | many | TGTGCCAGCAGCCAAGAGGCGGGTGGAACAGATACGCAGTATTTT | CASSQEAGGTDTQYF
TRBJ2-1 | - | TRBV6-2/TRBV6-3 | many | TGTGCCAGCAGTCGTTCTCCCAGCTCCTACAATGAGCAGTTCTTC | CASSRSPSSYNEQFF
TRBJ2-1 | - | TRBV5-1 | many | TGCGCCAGCAGCTTGGGGCAAACTCCCTACAATGAGCAGTTCTTC | CASSLGQTPYNEQFF
TRBJ2-5 | - | TRBV20-1 | many | TGCAGCCCCTCTTTCGCACAAGAGACCCAGTACTTC | CSPSFAQETQYF
TRBJ2-7 | TRBD1 | TRBV12-3/TRBV12-4 | many | TGTGCCAGCACCGCGACAGGGGGCTACGAGCAGTACTTC | CASTATGGYEQYF
TRBJ2-5 | - | TRBV7-7 | many | TGTGCTAGCAGCTTAGGGACTCACCAAGAGACCCAGTACTTC | CASSLGTHQETQYF
TRBJ1-2 | - | TRBV10-3 | many | TGTGCCATCAATGGGGAACGGGGTGCGGCAAGAGGCTACACCTTC | CAINGERGAARGYTF
TRBJ2-7 | TRBD1 | TRBV29-1 | many | TGCAGCGCCGGACAGGGGAGCTCCTACGAGCAGTACTTC | CSAGQGSSYEQYF
TRBJ2-2 | TRBD2 | TRBV5-1 | many | TGCGCCAGCAGCTTTTTACTAGCGGGAGGAACCGGGGAGCTGTTTTTT | CASSFLLAGGTGELFF
TRBJ2-1 | TRBD2 | TRBV7-8 | few | TGTGCCAGCAACGAACTAGCGGGGGACAATGAGCAGTTCTTC | CASNELAGDNEQFF
TRBJ2-1 | - | TRBV2 | many | TGTGCCAGCATTGAAACGTACAATGAGCAGTTCTTC | CASIETYNEQFF
TRBJ2-7 | - | TRBV5-1 | many | TGCGCCAGCAGAGGATACGCTGAGGAGCAGTACTTC | CASRGYAEEQYF
TRBJ2-5 | - | TRBV7-9 | many | TGTGCCAGCAGCTTAGATGGTGGTGACCTTAAAGAGACCCAGTACTTC | CASSLDGGDLKETQYF
TRBJ2-7 | - | TRBV28 | once | TGTGCCACCGGTAGAAGGTCCTACGAGCAGTACTTC | CATGRRSYEQYF
TRBJ2-1 | - | TRBV6-5 | - | TGTGCCAGCAGTTACCCCAGTGAGTGGCCCTGCTCCTACAATGAGCAGTTCTTC | CASSYPSEWPCSYNEQFF
TRBJ1-5 | - | TRBV7-9 | many | TGTGCCAGCGGGGAGGGGAATCAGCCCCAGCATTTT | CASGEGNQPQHF
TRBJ2-1 | TRBD2 | TRBV3-1 | many | TGTGCCAGCAGCGATAGCGGGAAAAGGTATGAGCAGTTCTTC | CASSDSGKRYEQFF
TRBJ1-5 | - | TRBV29-1 | many | TGCAGCGTTGCCCGGGACCTGGGGGATCAGCCCCAGCATTTT | CSVARDLGDQPQHF
TRBJ1-2 | - | TRBV7-2 | few | TGTGCCAGCAGCTTAGTACCAGGATTGGGTCCTAACTATGGCTACACCTTC | CASSLVPGLGPNYGYTF
TRBJ2-2 | - | TRBV13 | many | TGTGCCAGCAGCCCGCCTTACTTGGGTGCCGGGGAGCTGTTTTTT | CASSPPYLGAGELFF
TRBJ1-3 | TRBD1 | TRBV5-1 | many | TGCGCCAGCAGCCCCCGTCGGGACAGACCGTATGGAAACACCATATATTTT | CASSPRRDRPYGNTIYF